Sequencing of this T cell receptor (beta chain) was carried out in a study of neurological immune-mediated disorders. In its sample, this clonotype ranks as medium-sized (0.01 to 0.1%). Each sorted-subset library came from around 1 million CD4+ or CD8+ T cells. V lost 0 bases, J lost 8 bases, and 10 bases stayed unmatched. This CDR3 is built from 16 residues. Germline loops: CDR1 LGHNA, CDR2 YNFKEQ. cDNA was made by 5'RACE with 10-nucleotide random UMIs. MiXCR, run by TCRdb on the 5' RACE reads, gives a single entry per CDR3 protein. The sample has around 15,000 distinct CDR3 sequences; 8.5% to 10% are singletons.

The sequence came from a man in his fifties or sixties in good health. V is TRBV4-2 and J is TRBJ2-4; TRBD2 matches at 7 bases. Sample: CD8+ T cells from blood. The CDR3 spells CASSQDRASGWDIQYF. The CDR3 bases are TGTGCCAGCAGCCAAGATAGGGCTAGCGGCTGGGACATTCAGTACTTC.